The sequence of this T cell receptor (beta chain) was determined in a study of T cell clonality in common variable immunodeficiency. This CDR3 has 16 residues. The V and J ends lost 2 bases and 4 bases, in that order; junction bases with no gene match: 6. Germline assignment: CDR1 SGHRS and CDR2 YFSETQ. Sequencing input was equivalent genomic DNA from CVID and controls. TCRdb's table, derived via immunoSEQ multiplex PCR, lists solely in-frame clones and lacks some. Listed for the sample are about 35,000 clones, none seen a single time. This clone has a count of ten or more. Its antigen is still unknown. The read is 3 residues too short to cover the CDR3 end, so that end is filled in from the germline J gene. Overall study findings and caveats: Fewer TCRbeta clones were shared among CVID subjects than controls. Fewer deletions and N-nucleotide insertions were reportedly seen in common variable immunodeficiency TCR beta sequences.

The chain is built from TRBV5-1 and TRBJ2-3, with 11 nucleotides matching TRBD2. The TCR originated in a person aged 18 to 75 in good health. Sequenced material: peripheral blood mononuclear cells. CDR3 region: CASSFETSGTSDTQYF. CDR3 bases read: TGCGCCAGCAGCTTTGAGACTAGCGGGACCTCAGATACG.